This record concerns one TCR beta chain sequence. Germline V CDR1 and CDR2: MNHNY, SVGAGI (reference sequence). The V gene lost 10 bases and the J gene lost 9 bases, with 21 bases spanning the gap. This CDR3 has 13 residues. This sample stems from a study of blood T cell repertoires in COVID-19. Study overall: Sites in the United States, Italy and Spain provided acute and convalescent COVID-19 samples. T cells, B-cell-depleted T cells, or PBMCs provided the cDNA or gDNA that served as material.

Original analysis: It was from reference gene primer amplification that nucleated cell counts were estimated. TCRdb keeps only in-frame clones here, not all; method: immunoSEQ multiplex PCR. The DNA was the basis for D and trimming; V, J and clone size are from that table. The sample yields some 150,000 clones, approximately 89% seen once. The origin of this receptor is a human donor in a cohort sampled during active COVID-19. V and J are TRBV6-6 and TRBJ2-5, with D tentatively TRBD1 (5 bases). The specimen sequenced was peripheral blood. Written as DNA, the CDR3 is TGTGCCACCGCTCTGACAGCTTCCGAGGCCCAGTACTTC. Its protein is CATALTASEAQYF.